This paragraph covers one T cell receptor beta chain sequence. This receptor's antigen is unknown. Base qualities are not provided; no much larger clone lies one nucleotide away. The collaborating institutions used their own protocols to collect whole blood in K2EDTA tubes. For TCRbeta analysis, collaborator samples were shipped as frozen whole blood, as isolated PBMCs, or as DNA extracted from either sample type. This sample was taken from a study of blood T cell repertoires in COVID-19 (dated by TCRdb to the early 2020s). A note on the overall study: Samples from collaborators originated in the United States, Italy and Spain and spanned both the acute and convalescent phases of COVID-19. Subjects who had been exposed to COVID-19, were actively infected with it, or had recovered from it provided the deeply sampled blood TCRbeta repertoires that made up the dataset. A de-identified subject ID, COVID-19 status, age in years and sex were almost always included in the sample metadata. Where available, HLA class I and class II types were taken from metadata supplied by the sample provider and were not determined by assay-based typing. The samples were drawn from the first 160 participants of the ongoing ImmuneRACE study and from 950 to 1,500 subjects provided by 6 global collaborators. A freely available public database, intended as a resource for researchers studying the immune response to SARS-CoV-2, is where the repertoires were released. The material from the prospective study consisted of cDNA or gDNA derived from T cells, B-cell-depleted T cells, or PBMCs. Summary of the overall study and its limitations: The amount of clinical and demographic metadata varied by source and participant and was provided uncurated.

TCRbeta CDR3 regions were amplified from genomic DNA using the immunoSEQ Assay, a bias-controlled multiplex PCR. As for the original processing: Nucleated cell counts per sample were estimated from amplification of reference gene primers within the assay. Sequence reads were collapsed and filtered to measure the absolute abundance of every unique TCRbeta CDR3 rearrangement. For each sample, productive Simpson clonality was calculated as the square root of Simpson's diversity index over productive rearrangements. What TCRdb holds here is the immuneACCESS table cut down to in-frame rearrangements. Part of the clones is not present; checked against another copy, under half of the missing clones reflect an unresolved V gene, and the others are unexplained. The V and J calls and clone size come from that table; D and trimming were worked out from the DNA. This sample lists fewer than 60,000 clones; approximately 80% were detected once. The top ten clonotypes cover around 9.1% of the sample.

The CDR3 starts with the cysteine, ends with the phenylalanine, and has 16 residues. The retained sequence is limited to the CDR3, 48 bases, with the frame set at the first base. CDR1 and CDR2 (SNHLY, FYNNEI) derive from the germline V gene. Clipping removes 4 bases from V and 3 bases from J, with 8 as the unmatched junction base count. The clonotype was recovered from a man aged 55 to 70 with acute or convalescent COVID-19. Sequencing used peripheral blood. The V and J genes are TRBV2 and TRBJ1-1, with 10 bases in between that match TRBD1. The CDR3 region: CASSGRQGALDTEAFF. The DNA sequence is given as TGTGCCAGCAGTGGCCGACAGGGGGCTTTGGACACTGAAGCTTTCTTT.